Each of the 21 T cell receptor beta chains below was sequenced from the same sample in a study of blood T cells in healthy people across ages. It was with a sample-barcoded 5' primer and a J-beta primer mix that a second PCR of about 7 to 12 cycles was run. TCRdb analysed the 5' RACE reads with MiXCR anew, one entry per CDR3 protein. The table shows 350,000 to 450,000 distinct CDR3 sequences, with about half occurring only once. The sequenced sample consisted of blood. The source of these receptors is a man in his 60s in good health.

V usage is TRBV10-3 and J usage is TRBJ2-1; 15 bases align to TRBD2. This CDR3 is 14 amino acids long. V lost 10 bases, J lost 6 bases, and 4 bases stayed unmatched. From germline, CDR1 is ENHRY and CDR2 SYGVKD. The CDR3 spells CATQGLAGGNEQFF. The CDR3 nucleotides read TGTGCCACCCAGGGACTAGCGGGAGGCAATGAGCAGTTCTTC.

The V and J genes are TRBV20-1 and TRBJ2-1; D possibly corresponds to TRBD1 (6 bases). The CDR3 is 15 residues long. In germline, CDR1 is DFQATT, CDR2 SNEGSKA (reference sequence). Trimming took 1 base from V and 5 from J, leaving 15 bases between them. This chain's CDR3 is CSARAPDRTNNEQFF. CDR3 nucleotides: TGCAGTGCTAGAGCCCCGGACAGAACAAACAATGAGCAGTTCTTC.

This clonotype was counted only a few times. The chain links TRBV7-2 to TRBJ2-3; D is ambiguous. V lost 2 bases to trimming and J lost 4 bases, with 7 bases between them. The CDR3 spans 13 residues. Per germline, CDR1 SGHTA and CDR2 FQGNSA. The CDR3 bases are TGTGCCAGCAGCTTATACAGAGCAGATACGCAGTATTTT. Residues: CASSLYRADTQYF.

This clonotype was observed at least ten times. The chain uses TRBV20-1 and TRBJ2-1; TRBD2 matches 15 bases. Germline V gives CDR1 DFQATT, CDR2 SNEGSKA (reference sequence). CDR3 length equals 18 residues. With V trimmed by 3 bases and J by 1 base, 7 bases remained unmatched. Here the CDR3 DNA reads TGCAGTGCTAGTCTGGGACTAGCGGGAGGTCTTTCCTACAATGAGCAGTTCTTC. Amino acids: CSASLGLAGGLSYNEQFF.

This clonotype has only a few counts. This chain connects TRBV20-1 to TRBJ2-5, with 12 bases lining up with TRBD2. The CDR3 sequence is 15 residues long. CDR1 DFQATT and CDR2 SNEGSKA come from the germline V gene (reference sequence). V lost 2 bases and J lost 2; bases outside the gene matches: 3. CDR3 DNA sequence: TGCAGTGCTAGAATCCTAGCGGGAGGGCAAGAGACCCAGTACTTC. It translates to CSARILAGGQETQYF.

CDR3 sequence reads: CASTRPAGSDTQYF. The CDR3 region has the DNA TGTGCCAGCACCCGACCCGCGGGGTCAGATACGCAGTATTTT. V and J are TRBV6-2 or TRBV6-3 and TRBJ2-3, with TRBD2 as a possible D gene (6 bases). Trimming removed 7 bases from V and 4 bases from J, with 15 bases in between. Per germline, CDR1 MNHEY and CDR2 SVGEGT. The CDR3 covers 14 residues.

The chain couples TRBV20-1 to TRBJ2-3, with a weak D call TRBD2 (5 bases). Per germline, CDR1 DFQATT and CDR2 SNEGSKA (reference sequence). Trimming pared 3 bases from V and 1 base from J, leaving 17 bases between. CDR3 length: 16 amino acids. The CDR3 sequence: CSASPFASGGTDTQYF. CDR3 bases: TGCAGTGCTAGTCCATTCGCCAGCGGAGGCACAGATACGCAGTATTTT.

The J gene is TRBJ2-2, the V gene TRBV19, with 7 bases matching TRBD2. Germline CDR1 and CDR2: LNHDA and SQIVND (reference sequence). V lost 3 bases and J lost 6; bases outside the gene matches: 1. The CDR3 is 13 residues long. The CDR3 DNA sequence: TGTGCCAGTAGTATTGGGGGGGCCGGGGAGCTGTTTTTT. Translation gives CASSIGGAGELFF.

The chain couples TRBV20-1 to TRBJ1-6; D is uncertain. Between the trimmed V and J ends, which lost 0 bases and 3 bases, there was a span of 15 bases. Germline V lookup: CDR1 DFQATT, CDR2 SNEGSKA (reference sequence). This CDR3 spans 17 amino acids. The CDR3 DNA reads TGCAGTGCTAGAGATGTTCAAAACGGCGGCTATAATTCACCCCTCCACTTT. Translation gives CSARDVQNGGYNSPLHF.

The rearrangement joins TRBV13 to TRBJ1-2, with TRBD1 as a possible D gene (6 bases). V dropped 5 bases and J dropped 4 bases, with 14 bases sitting between them. Germline CDR1 reads PRHDT; CDR2 reads FYEKMQ (reference sequence). The CDR3 spans 14 residues. The CDR3 DNA sequence: TGTGCCAGCAGCCCAAGGGGGGAGAGCTATGGCTACACCTTC. Amino acids: CASSPRGESYGYTF.

V usage is TRBV4-2 and J usage is TRBJ2-7, with 13 bases identical to TRBD2. J was trimmed by 1 base and V by 4 bases; bases with no gene match: 13. Germline CDR1 is LGHNA and CDR2 is YNFKEQ. CDR3 size: 19 residues. The CDR3 loop is CASSRAGTSGINFSYEQYF. The CDR3 nucleotides are TGTGCCAGCAGCCGCGCCGGGACTAGCGGGATAAATTTTTCCTACGAGCAGTACTTC.

CDR3 in amino acids: CSARAQMNTEAFF. The CDR3 DNA is TGCAGTGCTAGAGCCCAGATGAACACTGAAGCTTTCTTT. This chain links TRBV20-1 with TRBJ1-1; no clear D gene. The CDR3 totals 13 residues. V shed 1 base and J shed 0 bases, with 6 bases lying between them. In germline, CDR1 is DFQATT, CDR2 SNEGSKA (reference sequence).

V is TRBV30 and J is TRBJ1-2; the match to TRBD1 covers 7 bases. The CDR3 has 17 residues. Germline assignment: CDR1 GTSNPN and CDR2 SVGIG (reference sequence). V trimming: 5 bases; J trimming: 3 bases; junction bases outside the gene matches: 18. CDR3 DNA: TGTGCCTGGCTTAAGCCTCGTGGGACAGCTTCGGACTATGGCTACACCTTC. It codes for CAWLKPRGTASDYGYTF.

This clonotype has only a few counts. The rearrangement joins TRBV11-2 to TRBJ2-1; D may be TRBD2 (6 bases). This CDR3 spans 14 amino acids. Trimming removed 8 bases from V and 4 bases from J, with 15 bases in between. CDR1 and CDR2 (germline): SGHAT, FQNNGV. The CDR3 sequence: CASVGDSGYNEQFF. CDR3 nucleotides: TGTGCCAGCGTTGGGGATAGCGGATACAATGAGCAGTTCTTC.

As regards this clonotype: The germline gene is not matched at one end of the junction; a read error may be the cause. The gene calls are TRBV6-5 and TRBJ2-7; 12 bases align to TRBD2. The CDR3 sequence is 14 residues long. In germline, CDR1 is MNHEY, CDR2 SVGAGI. CDR3 protein: CTSSSSGRATGQYF. Written as DNA, the CDR3 is TGTACCAGCAGTTCTAGCGGGAGGGCCACTGGGCAGTACTTC.

The chain combines TRBV18 with TRBJ2-7; D gene ambiguous. This CDR3 has 13 amino acids. V was cut by 3 bases and J by 3 bases, with 9 bases left in between. The V gene's germline CDR1 is KGHSH and CDR2 LQKENI. The CDR3 DNA sequence: TGTGCCAGCTCACCGGAACTGCGCTACGAGCAGTACTTC. It yields the protein CASSPELRYEQYF.

J is TRBJ2-7 and V is TRBV9, with 9 nucleotides matching TRBD2. After removal of 0 bases from V and 4 bases from J, the junction contained 8 bases not matched to a gene. CDR1 is SGDLS and CDR2 is YYNGEE in the germline V gene. CDR3 length: 16 amino acids. The CDR3 nucleotides are TGTGCCAGCAGCGTAGAAGGTAGCGGGAGCACGTACGAGCAGTACTTC. As protein: CASSVEGSGSTYEQYF.

At least ten counts were recorded for this clonotype. The rearrangement joins TRBV20-1 to TRBJ2-7, with D perhaps matching TRBD2 (7 bases). Germline lookup yields CDR1 DFQATT and CDR2 SNEGSKA (reference sequence). Trimming shortened V by 3 bases and J by 3 bases, and 21 bases separated the two germline ends. This CDR3 comprises 16 residues. CDR3 DNA sequence: TGCAGTGCTAGCGGGGGCAGCGGGACGCAACGCTACGAGCAGTACTTC. Its protein product is CSASGGSGTQRYEQYF.

To note about this clonotype: One end of the junction fails to match germline, which may point to a read error. The V and J genes are TRBV12-3 or TRBV12-4 and TRBJ2-7, with 10 bases identical to TRBD1. The CDR3 is 15 residues long. The CDR3 is CAGRRLGTGADEQYF. In DNA form, the CDR3 reads TGTGCCGGCAGACGCCTGGGGACAGGGGCCGACGAGCAGTACTTC.

V usage is TRBV2 and J usage is TRBJ1-5, with 7 bases fitting TRBD1. Germline CDR1 reads SNHLY; CDR2 reads FYNNEI. J was trimmed by 4 bases and V by 4 bases; bases with no gene match: 7. CDR3 length: 15 amino acids. The CDR3 DNA reads TGTGCCAGCAGTGTCGAGACAGGGAGGAATCAGCCCCAGCATTTT. Protein product: CASSVETGRNQPQHF.

The chain recombines TRBV29-1 with TRBJ1-1; 8 nucleotides agree with TRBD1. The CDR3 length is 15 residues. Per the germline V gene, CDR1 is SQVTM and CDR2 is ANQGSEA. J was trimmed by 5 bases and V by 1 base; bases with no gene match: 9. The CDR3 region is CSVEGWTGWRTEAFF. In DNA, the CDR3 is TGCAGCGTTGAAGGATGGACAGGGTGGCGTACTGAAGCTTTCTTT.